This entry lists 8 T cell receptor beta chains sequenced from one sample in a study of blood T cell repertoires in COVID-19. The data were produced by immunoSEQ multiplex PCR, yet TCRdb's version contains in-frame clones alone and is incomplete. The sample holds 110,000 to 150,000 clones, 80% to 90% seen once. Sequencing was carried out using peripheral blood. These receptors were taken from a man aged 55 to 69 with active or convalescent COVID-19.

This sequence joins TRBV19 and TRBJ1-2, with 10 bases fitting TRBD1. V trimming: 4 bases; J trimming: 8 bases; junction bases outside the gene matches: 10. The CDR3 sequence is 15 residues long. Germline V lookup: CDR1 LNHDA, CDR2 SQIVND (reference sequence). The DNA for the CDR3 is TGTGCCAGTAGTACTAGGGACAGGGGATCGGGGGGCTACACCTTC. This codes for CASSTRDRGSGGYTF.

This chain connects TRBV6-4 to TRBJ1-2; TRBD1 matches 7 bases. Germline V gives CDR1 MRHNA, CDR2 SNTAGT. CDR3 length: 15 residues. The V and J ends lost 2 bases and 2 bases, in that order; junction bases with no gene match: 5. The CDR3 DNA follows: TGTGCCAGCAGTGACCGCCGACAGGGAAACTATGGCTACACCTTC. Amino acids: CASSDRRQGNYGYTF.

The chain couples TRBV4-3 to TRBJ1-1, with D possibly TRBD1 on 5 matching bases. The germline gives CDR1 LGHNA, CDR2 YSLEER. This CDR3 has 15 amino acids. V shed 2 bases and J shed 3 bases, with 13 bases lying between them. For the CDR3, the DNA is TGCGCCAGCAGCCAACAATGGCAGGGCTACACTGAAGCTTTCTTT. Translation gives CASSQQWQGYTEAFF.

In this sample, this clone turned up a few times. The J gene is TRBJ1-5, the V gene TRBV5-6; TRBD1 might be the D (5 bases). CDR1 and CDR2 from the germline V gene are SGHDT and YYEEEE. V was shortened by 2 bases and J by 5 bases, with 14 bases between the two germline ends. CDR3 length: 15 amino acids. The CDR3 protein is CASSLGHLRDQPQHF. CDR3 in DNA: TGTGCCAGCAGCTTAGGACATCTCCGCGATCAGCCCCAGCATTTT. Combining the CDR3 with reference TRBV5-6 and TRBJ1-5 gives the whole variable domain DAGVTQSPTHLIKTRGQQVTLRCSPKSGHDTVSWYQQALGQGPQFIFQYYEEEERQRGNFPDRFSGHQFPNYSSELNVNALLLGDSALYLCASSLGHLRDQPQHFGDGTRLSIL.

The chain uses TRBV19 and TRBJ1-6, with 8 bases matching TRBD1. CDR3 size: 14 residues. The germline V gene has CDR1 LNHDA and CDR2 SQIVND (reference sequence). The V and J ends lost 2 bases and 9 bases, in that order; junction bases with no gene match: 3. The CDR3 nucleotides are TGTGCCAGTAGTATACCAGGGGGCCGTTCACCCCTCCACTTT. This gives the protein CASSIPGGRSPLHF. The variable domain in full, completed from reference TRBV19 and TRBJ1-6, reads DGGITQSPKYLFRKEGQNVTLSCEQNLNHDAMYWYRQDPGQGLRLIYYSQIVNDFQKGDIAEGYSVSREKKESFPLTVTSAQKNPTAFYLCASSIPGGRSPLHFGNGTRLTVT.

The J gene is TRBJ1-1, the V gene TRBV7-9; D not resolved. V shed 7 bases and J shed 5 bases, with 14 bases lying between them. Germline CDR1 reads SEHNR; CDR2 reads FQNEAQ (reference sequence). CDR3 length: 13 amino acids. The CDR3 coding sequence is TGTGCCAGCACCGCCGGGGTTCGAACTGAAGCTTTCTTT. It specifies CASTAGVRTEAFF.

The J gene is TRBJ2-2, the V gene TRBV7-8; 8 bases line up with TRBD1. This CDR3 has 16 residues. Trimming cost V 6 bases and J 0 bases; bases outside gene matches: 6. Germline V gives CDR1 SGHVS, CDR2 FQNEAQ. CDR3: CASRQAGQANTGELFF. CDR3 nucleotide sequence: TGTGCCAGCAGACAGGCGGGACAGGCGAACACCGGGGAGCTGTTTTTT.

V gene TRBV5-4 combines with J gene TRBJ2-2; 9 nucleotides match TRBD1. V was pared by 3 bases and J by 4 bases, with 4 bases of the junction left unmatched. Per the germline V gene, CDR1 is SGHNT and CDR2 is YYREEE (reference sequence). CDR3 size: 15 residues. As DNA, the CDR3 is TGTGCCAGCAGCTGGGACAGGGCCCCCACCGGGGAGCTGTTTTTT. This codes for CASSWDRAPTGELFF.